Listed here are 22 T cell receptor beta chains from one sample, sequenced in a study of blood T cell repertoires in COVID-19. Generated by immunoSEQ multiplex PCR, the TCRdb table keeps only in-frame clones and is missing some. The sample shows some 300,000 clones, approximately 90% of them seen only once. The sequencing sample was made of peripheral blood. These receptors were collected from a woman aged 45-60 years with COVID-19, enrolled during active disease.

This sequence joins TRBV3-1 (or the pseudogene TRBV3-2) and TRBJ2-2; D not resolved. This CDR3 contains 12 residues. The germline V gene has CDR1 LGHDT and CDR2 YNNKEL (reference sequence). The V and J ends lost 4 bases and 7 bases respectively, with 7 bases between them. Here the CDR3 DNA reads TGTGCCAGCAGCCTAGCTAGCGGGGAGCTGTTTTTT. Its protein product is CASSLASGELFF.

The CDR3: CASSLLWEALSYNEQFF. The CDR3 DNA follows: TGCGCCAGCAGCTTGTTGTGGGAGGCCCTCTCCTACAATGAGCAGTTCTTC. J is TRBJ2-1 and V is TRBV5-1; possibly TRBD2 for D (6 bases). V was trimmed by 1 base and J by 0 bases, leaving 14 bases between them. The CDR3 loop spans 17 amino acids. CDR1 and CDR2 from the germline V gene are SGHRS and YFSETQ.

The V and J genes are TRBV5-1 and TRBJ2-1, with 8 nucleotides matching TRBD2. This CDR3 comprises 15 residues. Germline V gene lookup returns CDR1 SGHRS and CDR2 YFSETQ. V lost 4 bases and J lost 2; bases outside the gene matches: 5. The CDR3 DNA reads TGCGCCAGCAGCCCGGGAGGGGGGCCCTACAATGAGCAGTTCTTC. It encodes CASSPGGGPYNEQFF.

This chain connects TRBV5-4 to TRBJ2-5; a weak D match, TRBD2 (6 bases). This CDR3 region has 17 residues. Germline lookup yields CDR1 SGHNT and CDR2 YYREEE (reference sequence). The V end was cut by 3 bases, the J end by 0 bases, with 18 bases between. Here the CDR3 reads CASSSGGPQPNQETQYF. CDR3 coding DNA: TGTGCCAGCAGCTCTGGAGGGCCCCAACCAAACCAAGAGACCCAGTACTTC.

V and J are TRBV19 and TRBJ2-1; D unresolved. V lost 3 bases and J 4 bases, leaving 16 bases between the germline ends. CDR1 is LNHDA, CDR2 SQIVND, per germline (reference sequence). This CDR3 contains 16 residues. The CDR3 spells CASSIGSDRAYNEQFF. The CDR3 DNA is TGTGCCAGTAGTATTGGCAGCGACCGCGCTTACAATGAGCAGTTCTTC.

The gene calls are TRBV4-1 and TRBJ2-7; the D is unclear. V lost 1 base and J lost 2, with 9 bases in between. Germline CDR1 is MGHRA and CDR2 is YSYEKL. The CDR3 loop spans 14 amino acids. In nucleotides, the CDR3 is TGCGCCAGCAGCCAAGTGGCTGCGGCCTACGAGCAGTACTTC. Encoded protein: CASSQVAAAYEQYF.

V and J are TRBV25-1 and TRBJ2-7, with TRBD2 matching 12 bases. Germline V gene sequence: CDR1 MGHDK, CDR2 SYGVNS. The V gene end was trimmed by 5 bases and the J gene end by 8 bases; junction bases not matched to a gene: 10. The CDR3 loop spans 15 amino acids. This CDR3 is CASSFPSGRALQQYF. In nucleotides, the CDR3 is TGTGCCAGCAGTTTCCCTAGCGGGAGGGCCCTACAGCAGTACTTC.

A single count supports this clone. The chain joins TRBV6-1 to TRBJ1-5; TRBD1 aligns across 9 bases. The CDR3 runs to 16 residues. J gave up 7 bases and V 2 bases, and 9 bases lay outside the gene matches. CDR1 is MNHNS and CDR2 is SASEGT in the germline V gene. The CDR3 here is CASSERGQGLGQPQHF. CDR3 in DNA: TGTGCCAGCAGTGAACGCGGACAGGGGTTGGGACAGCCCCAGCATTTT.

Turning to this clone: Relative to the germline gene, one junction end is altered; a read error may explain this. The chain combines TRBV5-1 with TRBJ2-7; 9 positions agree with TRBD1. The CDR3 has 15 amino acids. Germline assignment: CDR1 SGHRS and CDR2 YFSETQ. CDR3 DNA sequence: TGCGCCAGCAGCTTGCCGGGACAGGGCTCCAACGAGCAGTACTTC. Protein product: CASSLPGQGSNEQYF.

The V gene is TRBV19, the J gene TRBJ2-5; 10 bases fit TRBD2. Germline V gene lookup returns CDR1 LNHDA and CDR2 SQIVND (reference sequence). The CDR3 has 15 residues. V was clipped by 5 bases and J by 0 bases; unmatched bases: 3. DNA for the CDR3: TGTGCCAGTAGTGTGACTAGCGGGTACCAAGAGACCCAGTACTTC. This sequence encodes CASSVTSGYQETQYF.

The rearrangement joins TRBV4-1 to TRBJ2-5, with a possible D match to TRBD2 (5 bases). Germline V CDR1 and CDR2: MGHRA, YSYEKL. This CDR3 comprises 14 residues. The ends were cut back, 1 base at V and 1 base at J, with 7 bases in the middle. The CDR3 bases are TGCGCCAGCAGCCAAGTGGACTTCCAAGAGACCCAGTACTTC. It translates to CASSQVDFQETQYF.

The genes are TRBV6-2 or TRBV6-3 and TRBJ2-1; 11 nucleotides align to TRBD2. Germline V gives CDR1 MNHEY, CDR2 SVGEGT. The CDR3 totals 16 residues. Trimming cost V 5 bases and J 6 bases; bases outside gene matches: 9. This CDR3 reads CASSLTLAGGLNEQFF. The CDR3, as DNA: TGTGCCAGCAGTCTTACCCTAGCGGGAGGCCTCAATGAGCAGTTCTTC.

The chain's CDR3 is CASSVGAEGYTGELFF. The DNA of the CDR3 is TGTGCCAGCAGCGTAGGAGCAGAGGGTTATACCGGGGAGCTGTTTTTT. J is TRBJ2-2 and V is TRBV9; perhaps TRBD2 as D (5 bases). Trimming stripped 0 bases from V and 5 bases from J, with 14 bases between. This CDR3 spans 16 amino acids. The germline CDR1 and CDR2 sequences are SGDLS and YYNGEE.

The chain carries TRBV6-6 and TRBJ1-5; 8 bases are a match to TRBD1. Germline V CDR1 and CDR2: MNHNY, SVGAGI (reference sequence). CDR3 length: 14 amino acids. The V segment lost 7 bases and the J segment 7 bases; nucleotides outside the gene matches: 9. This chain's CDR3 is CASTFDRGRQPQHF. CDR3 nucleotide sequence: TGTGCCAGCACCTTTGACAGGGGAAGACAGCCCCAGCATTTT.

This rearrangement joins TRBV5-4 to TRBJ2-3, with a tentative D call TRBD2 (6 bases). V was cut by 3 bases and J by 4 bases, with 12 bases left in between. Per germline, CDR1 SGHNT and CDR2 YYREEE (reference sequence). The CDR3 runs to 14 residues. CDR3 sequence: CASSSPGGSDTQYF. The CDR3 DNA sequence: TGTGCCAGCAGCTCCCCCGGGGGATCAGATACGCAGTATTTT.

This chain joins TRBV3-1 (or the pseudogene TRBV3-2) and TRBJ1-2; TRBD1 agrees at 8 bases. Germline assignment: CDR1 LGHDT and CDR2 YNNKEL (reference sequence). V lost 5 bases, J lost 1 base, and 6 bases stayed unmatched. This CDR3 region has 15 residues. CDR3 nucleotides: TGTGCCAGCAGCGGCGGGACAGGACATAACTATGGCTACACCTTC. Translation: CASSGGTGHNYGYTF.

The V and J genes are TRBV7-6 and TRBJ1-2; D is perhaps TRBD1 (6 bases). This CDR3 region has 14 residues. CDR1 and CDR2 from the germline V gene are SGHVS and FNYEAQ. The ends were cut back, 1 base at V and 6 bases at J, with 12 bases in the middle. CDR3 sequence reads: CASSLEPGGNGYTF. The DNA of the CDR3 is TGTGCCAGCAGCTTAGAACCTGGGGGCAATGGCTACACCTTC.

CDR3 nucleotides: TGTGCCACCAGTGATCCAAAATGGACTAGCGAGAACAATGAGCAGTTCTTC. Its translation: CATSDPKWTSENNEQFF. The gene calls are TRBV24-1 and TRBJ2-1; 9 nucleotides line up with TRBD2. V trimming: 3 bases; J trimming: 5 bases; junction bases outside the gene matches: 10. The CDR3 spans 17 residues. The germline CDR1 and CDR2 sequences are KGHDR and SFDVKD.

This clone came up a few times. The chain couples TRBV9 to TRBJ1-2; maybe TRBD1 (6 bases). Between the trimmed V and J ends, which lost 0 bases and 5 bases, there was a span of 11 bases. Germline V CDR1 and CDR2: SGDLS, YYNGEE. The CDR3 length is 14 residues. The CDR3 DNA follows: TGTGCCAGCAGCGTAGGAACAGGGAGATATGGCTACACCTTC. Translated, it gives CASSVGTGRYGYTF.

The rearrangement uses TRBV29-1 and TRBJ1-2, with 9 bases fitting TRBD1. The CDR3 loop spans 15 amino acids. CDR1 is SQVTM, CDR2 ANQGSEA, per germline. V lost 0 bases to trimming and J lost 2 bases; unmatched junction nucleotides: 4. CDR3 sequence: CSVEDLDRGNYGYTF. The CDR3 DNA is TGCAGCGTTGAAGACCTCGACAGGGGGAACTATGGCTACACCTTC.

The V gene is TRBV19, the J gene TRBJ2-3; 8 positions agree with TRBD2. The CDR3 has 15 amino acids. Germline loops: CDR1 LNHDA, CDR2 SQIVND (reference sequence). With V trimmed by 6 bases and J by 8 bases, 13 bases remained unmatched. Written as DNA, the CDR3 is TGTGCCAGTAGAGGTACGGGAGGGCCGCCAGGTACGCAGTATTTT. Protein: CASRGTGGPPGTQYF.

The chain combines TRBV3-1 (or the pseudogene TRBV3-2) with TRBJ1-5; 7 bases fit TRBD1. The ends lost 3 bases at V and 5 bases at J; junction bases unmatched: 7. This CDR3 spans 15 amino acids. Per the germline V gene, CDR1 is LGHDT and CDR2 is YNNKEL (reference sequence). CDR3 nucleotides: TGTGCCAGCAGCCACACCGACAGGGCGCATCAGCCCCAGCATTTT. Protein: CASSHTDRAHQPQHF.